This T cell receptor beta chain originates from a study of blood T cell repertoires in COVID-19. The data were produced by immunoSEQ multiplex PCR, yet TCRdb's version contains in-frame clones alone and is incomplete. The table has approximately 300,000 clones, nearly 90% seen once. Per germline, CDR1 LGHDT and CDR2 YNNKEL (reference sequence). The CDR3 is made up of 15 amino acids. V was pared by 5 bases and J by 2 bases, with 7 bases of the junction left unmatched. The TCR originated in a woman aged 30 to 39 who had recovered from COVID-19. What was sequenced was PBMCs or T cells enriched from blood (not recorded which). The rearrangement links TRBV3-1 (or the pseudogene TRBV3-2) to TRBJ2-5; 8 nucleotides align to TRBD1. CDR3 in amino acids: CASSSTGGRQETQYF. In DNA form, the CDR3 reads TGTGCCAGCAGCTCTACAGGGGGTAGGCAAGAGACCCAGTACTTC.